What follows are 30 T cell receptor beta chains derived from one specimen sequenced in a study of T cell changes during pregnancy in multiple sclerosis (dated by TCRdb to the late 2010s). Preparation of the library involved the immunoSEQ multiplex PCR assay. This is the immuneACCESS table as TCRdb keeps it, with only in-frame sequences that have V and J called. A part of the clones is gone; compared with another copy, unresolved V genes explain less than half, and the rest is unexplained. This sample lists 65,000 to 85,000 clones; around nine tenths were detected once. Of the sample, about 0.22% falls within the top ten clones. The sequences come from CD4+ T cells from peripheral blood mononuclear cells, collected before pregnancy. These receptor sequences come from a female donor with multiple sclerosis, enrolled in a pregnancy study.

J is TRBJ1-1 and V is TRBV27; D not resolved. Trimming cost V 3 bases and J 7 bases, with 12 bases left between them. Germline CDR1 and CDR2: MNHEY and SMNVEV (reference sequence). CDR3 length: 13 amino acids. This CDR3 is CASSFFAGVEAFF. CDR3 DNA sequence: TGTGCCAGCAGTTTTTTCGCGGGAGTTGAAGCTTTCTTT.

The chain uses TRBV28 and TRBJ2-7; D unclear. CDR1 MDHEN and CDR2 SYDVKM come from the germline V gene. The CDR3 runs to 13 residues. Trimming cost V 6 bases and J 3 bases, with 12 bases left between them. CDR3: CASSPSLRYEQYF. CDR3 nucleotide sequence: TGTGCCAGCAGCCCCTCACTACGCTACGAGCAGTACTTC.

The rearrangement joins TRBV5-4 to TRBJ2-1; D is unresolved. This CDR3 has 14 residues. The V end lost 2 bases, the J end lost 1 base, and 7 bases lay between the germline ends. Germline CDR1 SGHNT, CDR2 YYREEE (reference sequence). Here the CDR3 reads CASSFQASYNEQFF. The CDR3 DNA reads TGTGCCAGCAGCTTCCAGGCTTCCTACAATGAGCAGTTCTTC.

The gene calls are TRBV6-1 and TRBJ1-3; unclear D gene. The CDR3 covers 13 residues. In germline, CDR1 is MNHNS, CDR2 SASEGT. Trimming pared 7 bases from V and 0 bases from J, leaving 7 bases between. The CDR3 protein is CASTRISGNTIYF. The CDR3 bases are TGTGCCAGCACTAGAATCTCTGGAAACACCATATATTTT.

This clone turned up a few times. The V gene is TRBV19, the J gene TRBJ1-2, with TRBD1 identical over 7 bases. The CDR3 spans 15 residues. The ends lost 7 bases at V and 4 bases at J; junction bases unmatched: 12. Germline V lookup: CDR1 LNHDA, CDR2 SQIVND (reference sequence). The CDR3 DNA sequence: TGTGCCAGTACCTTTGACAGGGAAGGACGCTATGGCTACACCTTC. Its protein is CASTFDREGRYGYTF. Full variable domain (missing parts from reference TRBV19 and TRBJ1-2): DGGITQSPKYLFRKEGQNVTLSCEQNLNHDAMYWYRQDPGQGLRLIYYSQIVNDFQKGDIAEGYSVSREKKESFPLTVTSAQKNPTAFYLCASTFDREGRYGYTFGSGTRLTVV.

This clone was detected once. The CDR3, as DNA: TGTGCCAGCAGTTACGGCAGGGTAGACAATTCACCCCTCCACTTT. The encoded protein is CASSYGRVDNSPLHF. The chain is built from TRBV6-6 and TRBJ1-6; tentative D call: TRBD1 (5 bases). This CDR3 contains 15 residues. Germline lookup yields CDR1 MNHNY and CDR2 SVGAGI (reference sequence). The V end was cut by 2 bases, the J end by 7 bases, with 12 bases between.

The chain joins TRBV7-9 to TRBJ2-7; D is possibly TRBD1 (6 bases). Trimming took off 5 bases at V and 6 bases at J, with 17 bases between the two ends. In germline, CDR1 is SEHNR, CDR2 FQNEAQ (reference sequence). The CDR3 has 14 residues. The CDR3 DNA is TGTGCCAGCAGCCGTTCCCCGACAGGACCCGAGCAGTACTTC. Its translation: CASSRSPTGPEQYF.

The genes are TRBV7-2 and TRBJ1-3, with D possibly TRBD1 on 6 matching bases. The CDR3 is made up of 14 amino acids. Germline assignment: CDR1 SGHTA and CDR2 FQGNSA. Trimming took 7 bases from V and 4 from J, leaving 14 bases between them. The CDR3 DNA follows: TGTGCCAGCACGCAACAGGGTACCGGAAACACCATATATTTT. Translating gives CASTQQGTGNTIYF.

The V call is TRBV7-8, the J call TRBJ1-2; possible D gene TRBD1, 5 bases. Per the germline V gene, CDR1 is SGHVS and CDR2 is FQNEAQ. Trimming pared 5 bases from V and 4 bases from J, leaving 20 bases between. The CDR3 spans 16 residues. The CDR3 is CASSLGVRAEGYGYTF. The DNA of the CDR3 is TGTGCCAGCAGCCTAGGGGTCCGGGCCGAGGGCTATGGCTACACCTTC. The complete variable domain, with remaining parts taken from reference TRBV7-8 and TRBJ1-2, reads GAGVSQSPRYKVAKRGQDVALRCDPISGHVSLFWYQQALGQGPEFLTYFQNEAQLDKSGLPSDRFFAERPEGSVSTLKIQRTQQEDSAVYLCASSLGVRAEGYGYTFGSGTRLTVV.

This clone came up once. This sequence joins TRBV10-1 and TRBJ1-6; unclear D gene. This CDR3 has 10 amino acids. Trimming shortened V by 7 bases and J by 11 bases, and 6 bases separated the two germline ends. Germline V gene data show CDR1 as WNHNN and CDR2 as SYGVQD (reference sequence). CDR3 protein: CASIGTPLHF. The CDR3 DNA sequence: TGCGCCAGCATCGGGACACCCCTCCACTTT.

The V call is TRBV28, the J call TRBJ2-7; a possible D gene is TRBD1 (5 bases). V gave up 3 bases and J gave up 2 bases, with 8 bases separating them. The CDR3 sequence is 13 residues long. The germline V gene encodes CDR1 MDHEN and CDR2 SYDVKM. CDR3 sequence (DNA): TGTGCCAGCAGTTTGACAGCCCCCTACGAGCAGTACTTC. Translated, it gives CASSLTAPYEQYF.

The rearrangement joins TRBV4-2 to TRBJ2-1, with 12 bases identical to TRBD2. After removal of 3 bases from V and 8 bases from J, the junction contained 17 bases not matched to a gene. From germline, CDR1 is LGHNA and CDR2 YNFKEQ. This CDR3 comprises 19 residues. The CDR3 reads CASSQILAGGQEFKDEQFF. In nucleotides, the CDR3 is TGTGCCAGCAGCCAGATCCTAGCGGGAGGGCAGGAATTCAAGGATGAGCAGTTCTTC.

V and J are TRBV14 and TRBJ2-5, with 8 bases fitting TRBD1. Germline values: CDR1 SGHDN, CDR2 FVKESK. This CDR3 has 17 residues. The V gene end was trimmed by 1 base and the J gene end by 1 base; junction bases not matched to a gene: 8. This chain's CDR3 is CASSQGDRGWGQETQYF. The CDR3 DNA follows: TGTGCCAGCAGCCAAGGTGACAGGGGATGGGGCCAAGAGACCCAGTACTTC.

This rearrangement joins TRBV5-4 to TRBJ2-2, with D tentatively TRBD1 (5 bases). CDR1 is SGHNT and CDR2 is YYREEE in the germline V gene (reference sequence). V was shortened by 3 bases and J by 1 base, with 10 bases between the two germline ends. The CDR3 has 15 residues. The CDR3 DNA reads as TGTGCCAGCAGCTCCCAAAGGGGGAACACCGGGGAGCTGTTTTTT. It encodes CASSSQRGNTGELFF.

This rearrangement joins TRBV28 to TRBJ1-5; 8 nucleotides align to TRBD1. CDR1 is MDHEN, CDR2 SYDVKM, per germline. The trim removed 2 bases at V and 2 bases at J, leaving 5 bases unmatched. The CDR3 is 16 amino acids. The DNA for the CDR3 is TGTGCCAGCAGTTTAAGTCAGGGGGCTGGCAATCAGCCCCAGCATTTT. It yields the protein CASSLSQGAGNQPQHF.

V is TRBV18 and J is TRBJ1-3, with 8 bases identical to TRBD1. The CDR3 has 16 amino acids. Unmatched junction bases numbered 6, after V lost 1 base and J lost 4 bases. Germline V gives CDR1 KGHSH, CDR2 LQKENI. CDR3 nucleotides: TGTGCCAGCTCACCACTCGAGACAGGGGCCGGAAACACCATATATTTT. It is translated as CASSPLETGAGNTIYF.

V gene TRBV21-1 combines with J gene TRBJ2-7; the DNA was not compared with TRBD2, the D call given in the table. TRBV21-1 is recorded as a pseudogene. The CDR3 totals 12 residues. For the CDR3, the DNA is TGTGCCAGCATCTCAGCGTCATACGAGCAGTACTTC. This gives the protein CASISASYEQYF.

This chain uses TRBV30 with TRBJ1-1; D is perhaps TRBD1 (5 bases). V was shortened by 4 bases and J by 1 base, with 16 bases between the two germline ends. Germline V gene data show CDR1 as GTSNPN and CDR2 as SVGIG (reference sequence). This CDR3 has 15 residues. For the CDR3, the DNA is TGTGCCTGGATTCTCGCCGACAGATGGAACACTGAAGCTTTCTTT. The encoded protein is CAWILADRWNTEAFF.

The chain recombines TRBV30 with TRBJ1-3; no firm D call. The germline gives CDR1 GTSNPN, CDR2 SVGIG (reference sequence). Trimming stripped 4 bases from V and 0 bases from J, with 7 bases between. CDR3 length: 13 amino acids. The CDR3 sequence is CAWTHSSGNTIYF. In nucleotides, the CDR3 is TGTGCCTGGACCCACAGCTCTGGAAACACCATATATTTT.

V is TRBV19 and J is TRBJ1-1; D unresolved. Between the trimmed V and J ends, which lost 2 bases and 6 bases, there was a span of 19 bases. The germline gives CDR1 LNHDA, CDR2 SQIVND (reference sequence). The CDR3 loop spans 16 amino acids. For the CDR3, the DNA is TGTGCCAGTAGTATAAGGAGGTCTGATCTGCGAGCTGAAGCTTTCTTT. It encodes CASSIRRSDLRAEAFF.

V is TRBV9 and J is TRBJ2-1, with D tentatively TRBD2 (6 bases). V lost 2 bases and J lost 4, with 13 bases in between. This CDR3 region has 15 residues. CDR1 and CDR2 from the germline V gene are SGDLS and YYNGEE. The CDR3 DNA reads as TGTGCCAGCAGCGTCAATGGCGGGGTATACAATGAGCAGTTCTTC. As protein: CASSVNGGVYNEQFF.

The V and J genes are TRBV5-1 and TRBJ1-5, with D uncertain. V was trimmed by 4 bases and J by 4 bases, leaving 9 bases between them. The CDR3 totals 13 residues. From germline, CDR1 is SGHRS and CDR2 YFSETQ. The CDR3 DNA follows: TGCGCCAGCAGCCGTACGGGAAATCAGCCCCAGCATTTT. This sequence encodes CASSRTGNQPQHF.

This clone was detected a few times. J is TRBJ1-5 and V is TRBV6-1; D is possibly TRBD1 (5 bases). Germline-derived CDR1 and CDR2 are MNHNS and SASEGT. V lost 3 bases and J lost 3, with 9 bases in between. The length of the CDR3 is 14 residues. DNA for the CDR3: TGTGCCAGCAGTGAGTCAGGGTCCAATCAGCCCCAGCATTTT. Residues: CASSESGSNQPQHF.

V and J are TRBV9 and TRBJ2-7; 9 bases line up with TRBD2. The J segment lost 2 bases and the V segment lost 2 bases, leaving 2 bases of the junction unmatched. CDR3 length equals 14 residues. CDR1 and CDR2 (germline): SGDLS, YYNGEE. CDR3 bases: TGTGCCAGCAGCGTGGGGACTAGCCCCTACGAGCAGTACTTC. It is translated as CASSVGTSPYEQYF.

This chain connects TRBV7-2 to TRBJ1-1; a weak D match, TRBD1 (6 bases). Germline V gene data show CDR1 as SGHTA and CDR2 as FQGNSA. V lost 6 bases and J lost 0, with 14 bases in between. The CDR3 is 15 residues long. CDR3 DNA sequence: TGTGCCAGCAGTTATACGGCAGGGGTGAACACTGAAGCTTTCTTT. Translated, it gives CASSYTAGVNTEAFF.

This clone was found a few times. This chain connects TRBV30 to TRBJ1-1; 7 nucleotides line up with TRBD1. Germline V CDR1 and CDR2: GTSNPN, SVGIG (reference sequence). Trimming removed 0 bases from V and 4 bases from J; junction bases left unmatched: 2. This CDR3 contains 13 residues. The CDR3 nucleotides read TGTGCCTGGAGTGTGGCAGGGGGCACTGAAGCTTTCTTT. This codes for CAWSVAGGTEAFF. Drawing the rest from reference TRBV30 and TRBJ1-1, the complete variable domain is SQTIHQWPATLVQPVGSPLSLECTVEGTSNPNLYWYRQAAGRGLQLLFYSVGIGQISSEVPQNLSASRPQDRQFILSSKKLLLSDSGFYLCAWSVAGGTEAFFGQGTRLTVV.

V usage is TRBV6-1 and J usage is TRBJ1-4; 7 bases align to TRBD1. CDR1 is MNHNS, CDR2 SASEGT, per germline. The V segment lost 8 bases and the J segment 5 bases; nucleotides outside the gene matches: 8. The CDR3 totals 14 residues. The CDR3 DNA sequence: TGTGCCAGCGAGAGGACAGGTCGAAATGAAAAACTGTTTTTT. This codes for CASERTGRNEKLFF.

This clone was seen once. J is TRBJ2-5 and V is TRBV7-2; D not certain. The germline V gene has CDR1 SGHTA and CDR2 FQGNSA. Trimming removed 5 bases from V and 5 bases from J, with 9 bases in between. CDR3 length equals 12 residues. CDR3 in DNA: TGTGCCAGCAGCCCCGAACGGGAGACCCAGTACTTC. Translated: CASSPERETQYF.

The chain employs TRBV5-8 and TRBJ1-3, with D perhaps matching TRBD1 (6 bases). V dropped 1 base and J dropped 0 bases, with 11 bases sitting between them. The germline V gene has CDR1 SGHTS and CDR2 YDEGEE. The CDR3 length is 16 residues. This CDR3 is CASSLSVRGSGNTIYF. The CDR3 nucleotides are TGTGCCAGCAGCTTGTCCGTCAGGGGCTCTGGAAACACCATATATTTT.

The CDR3 DNA reads TGTGCCAGCAGCCAAGTTTCACCGGGAGCTGGCGAGCAGTACTTC. Its translation: CASSQVSPGAGEQYF. V and J are TRBV14 and TRBJ2-7; possible D gene TRBD2, 6 bases. Trimming took off 1 base at V and 6 bases at J, with 16 bases between the two ends. CDR1 and CDR2 (germline): SGHDN, FVKESK. This CDR3 has 15 amino acids.